This entry lists 25 T cell receptor beta chains sequenced from one sample in a study of memory CD4+ T cells and cytomegalovirus serostatus. Sequenced by immunoSEQ multiplex PCR; TCRdb stores in-frame clones only, minus some. Of about 40,000 clones in the sample, more than 75% were seen once. The sort gate was single viable CD3+CD4+CD8-CD45RO+ cells for memory CD4+ T cells. Sample: memory CD4+ T cells from blood. These receptors originate from an adult in good health and CMV-seronegative.

CDR3 in amino acids: CASSSGTSGASSYNEQFF. As DNA, the CDR3 is TGTGCCAGCAGTTCCGGGACTAGCGGGGCCAGCTCCTACAATGAGCAGTTCTTC. The chain recombines TRBV5-4 with TRBJ2-1; 13 nucleotides match TRBD2. CDR1 and CDR2 from the germline V gene are SGHNT and YYREEE (reference sequence). This CDR3 has 18 residues. With V trimmed by 5 bases and J by 0 bases, 8 bases remained unmatched. The full variable domain, rest sourced from reference TRBV5-4 and TRBJ2-1, is ETGVTQSPTHLIKTRGQQVTLRCSSQSGHNTVSWYQQALGQGPQFIFQYYREEENGRGNFPPRFSGLQFPNYSSELNVNALELDDSALYLCASSSGTSGASSYNEQFFGPGTRLTVL.

Remarks on this clone: Other DNA sequences in the same sample also yield this CDR3. The V gene is TRBV5-4, the J gene TRBJ1-1; D unclear. V was shortened by 0 bases and J by 8 bases, with 20 bases between the two germline ends. The CDR3 has 16 amino acids. Per the germline V gene, CDR1 is SGHNT and CDR2 is YYREEE (reference sequence). CDR3 sequence (DNA): TGTGCCAGCAGCTTGGAACAGTTAAAAGTCCCGCAAGAAGCTTTCTTT. It is translated as CASSLEQLKVPQEAFF.

This clone was counted between two and nine times. The chain recombines TRBV6-1 with TRBJ1-6; D is ambiguous. With 3 bases removed from V and 7 bases from J, the gap between germline ends came to 13 bases. The germline V gene encodes CDR1 MNHNS and CDR2 SASEGT. This CDR3 comprises 15 residues. CDR3: CASSEGVRQNSPLHF. For the CDR3, the DNA is TGTGCCAGCAGTGAGGGAGTTCGTCAGAATTCACCCCTCCACTTT.

The chain employs TRBV5-1 and TRBJ2-1, with D maybe TRBD1 (5 bases). The CDR3 is 11 amino acids. V lost 5 bases and J lost 7, with 7 bases in between. CDR1 is SGHRS and CDR2 is YFSETQ in the germline V gene. The CDR3 DNA follows: TGCGCCAGCAGGACAGATAATGAGCAGTTCTTC. It is translated as CASRTDNEQFF.

V usage is TRBV30 and J usage is TRBJ2-3; TRBD2 matches 10 bases. Germline V gene data show CDR1 as GTSNPN and CDR2 as SVGIG (reference sequence). The V and J ends lost 3 bases and 5 bases, in that order; junction bases with no gene match: 5. The CDR3 has 14 amino acids. CDR3 protein: CAWRIAGGGDTQYF. CDR3 sequence (DNA): TGTGCCTGGAGAATAGCGGGGGGCGGAGATACGCAGTATTTT.

This chain links TRBV5-1 with TRBJ2-2, with D possibly being TRBD2 (7 bases). CDR1 SGHRS and CDR2 YFSETQ come from the germline V gene. Trimming stripped 4 bases from V and 4 bases from J, with 20 bases between. The CDR3 runs 17 residues. In DNA form, the CDR3 reads TGCGCCAGCAGCCTGTTCCCCGGGGGGCAGAGCACCGGGGAGCTGTTTTTT. Translated: CASSLFPGGQSTGELFF. The full variable domain, completed using reference TRBV5-1 and TRBJ2-2, is KAGVTQTPRYLIKTRGQQVTLSCSPISGHRSVSWYQQTPGQGLQFLFEYFSETQRNKGNFPGRFSGRQFSNSRSEMNVSTLELGDSALYLCASSLFPGGQSTGELFFGEGSRLTVL.

This clone was recorded a few times. The chain carries TRBV30 and TRBJ1-1, with D possibly matching TRBD1 (5 bases). The CDR3 is 11 amino acids. Germline CDR1 and CDR2: GTSNPN and SVGIG (reference sequence). V was clipped by 3 bases and J by 7 bases, with 9 bases between them. This CDR3 reads CAWRGPVEAFF. The CDR3 coding sequence is TGTGCCTGGAGGGGGCCCGTTGAAGCTTTCTTT.

This clone was picked up one time. The J gene is TRBJ1-1, the V gene TRBV7-2, with D perhaps TRBD1 (6 bases). Trimming left V 6 bases short and J 3 bases short, with 17 bases between. The CDR3 runs to 15 residues. The germline V gene has CDR1 SGHTA and CDR2 FQGNSA. Here the CDR3 DNA reads TGTGCCAGCAGAATTGCGGGGGGCGCGGACACTGAAGCTTTCTTT. Its protein is CASRIAGGADTEAFF.

The genes are TRBV18 and TRBJ1-4; 7 bases line up with TRBD1. J lost 5 bases, V lost 4 bases, and 1 base had no gene match. Germline lookup yields CDR1 KGHSH and CDR2 LQKENI. The CDR3 runs 13 residues. The DNA of the CDR3 is TGTGCCAGCTCACGGGGACAGAATGAAAAACTGTTTTTT. As protein: CASSRGQNEKLFF.

This sequence joins TRBV15 and TRBJ1-3; 9 positions match TRBD1. From germline, CDR1 is LNHNV and CDR2 YYDKDF (reference sequence). The V gene end was trimmed by 3 bases and the J gene end by 2 bases; junction bases not matched to a gene: 2. This CDR3 spans 15 amino acids. The CDR3 spells CATSSYRGPGNTIYF. The CDR3 DNA reads as TGTGCCACCAGCAGCTACAGGGGGCCTGGAAACACCATATATTTT.

V gene TRBV7-9 combines with J gene TRBJ1-6; D uncertain. CDR3 length equals 11 residues. Trimming shortened V by 5 bases and J by 6 bases, and 2 bases separated the two germline ends. From germline, CDR1 is SEHNR and CDR2 FQNEAQ (reference sequence). CDR3 bases: TGTGCCAGCAGCCTTAATTCACCCCTCCACTTT. Protein: CASSLNSPLHF.

This sequence joins TRBV11-2 and TRBJ2-1, with 9 bases that match TRBD2. This CDR3 comprises 12 residues. Trimming cost V 8 bases and J 9 bases; bases outside gene matches: 5. Germline V gene lookup returns CDR1 SGHAT and CDR2 FQNNGV. The CDR3 nucleotides are TGTGCCAGCGGCGGGGGGGCCAGTGAGCAGTTCTTC. This sequence encodes CASGGGASEQFF.

Only a few counts were recorded for this clone. This rearrangement joins TRBV7-3 to TRBJ1-1; D gene uncertain. CDR1 is SGHTA and CDR2 is FQGTGA in the germline V gene. The CDR3 is 13 residues long. Trimming removed 5 bases at V and 5 bases at J, with 12 bases between. As DNA, the CDR3 is TGTGCCAGCAGCCTCCTCCCTGGGACTGAAGCTTTCTTT. Translating gives CASSLLPGTEAFF.

V and J are TRBV29-1 and TRBJ1-2; perhaps TRBD1 as D (5 bases). CDR1 is SQVTM and CDR2 is ANQGSEA in the germline V gene. The CDR3 has 12 amino acids. As DNA, the CDR3 is TGCACCACTGGCGGGCAGGGCTATGGCTACACCTTC. Translation gives CTTGGQGYGYTF.

The chain recombines TRBV30 with TRBJ2-1; D is unclear. The germline V gene encodes CDR1 GTSNPN and CDR2 SVGIG (reference sequence). The ends were cut back, 5 bases at V and 9 bases at J, with 14 bases in the middle. There are 12 residues in the CDR3. The chain's CDR3 is CAWSDGAGEQFF. CDR3 sequence (DNA): TGTGCCTGGTCCGACGGAGCCGGTGAGCAGTTCTTC.

The J gene is TRBJ2-1, the V gene TRBV7-6; a possible D gene is TRBD2 (7 bases). Trimming pared 3 bases from V and 7 bases from J, leaving 25 bases between. The CDR3 loop spans 18 amino acids. Germline CDR1 is SGHVS and CDR2 is FNYEAQ. CDR3 sequence reads: CASSLGPLDRGAGNEQFF. CDR3 in DNA: TGTGCCAGCAGCTTGGGGCCTTTAGACCGGGGGGCCGGGAATGAGCAGTTCTTC.

The gene calls are TRBV25-1 and TRBJ1-2; D ambiguous. Germline values: CDR1 MGHDK, CDR2 SYGVNS. The CDR3 is 13 residues long. The germline V and J ends were trimmed by 4 bases and 6 bases, with 12 bases remaining between them. The DNA of the CDR3 is TGTGCCAGCAGTGGATCTTACGGGGATGGCTACACCTTC. It yields the protein CASSGSYGDGYTF.

This rearrangement joins TRBV27 to TRBJ2-7; TRBD2 is a possible D gene (5 bases). This CDR3 is built from 17 residues. V shed 0 bases and J shed 2 bases, with 17 bases lying between them. Germline V lookup: CDR1 MNHEY, CDR2 SMNVEV (reference sequence). DNA for the CDR3: TGTGCCAGCAGTTTATCGTGGAGGAGTTCGGTTCCCTACGAGCAGTACTTC. Translation gives CASSLSWRSSVPYEQYF.

The rearrangement joins TRBV19 to TRBJ1-1; 8 bases fit TRBD1. With 7 bases clipped from V and 8 bases from J, the junction kept 12 bases outside the gene matches. This CDR3 comprises 14 residues. Germline-derived CDR1 and CDR2 are LNHDA and SQIVND (reference sequence). DNA of the CDR3: TGTGCCAGTACACAATCGACAGGGGTCAAAGAAGCTTTCTTT. Protein product: CASTQSTGVKEAFF.

This clone was recorded only once. This chain uses TRBV18 with TRBJ1-1; D unclear. The CDR3 is 13 amino acids. Trimming shortened V by 3 bases and J by 2 bases, and 7 bases separated the two germline ends. CDR1 is KGHSH and CDR2 is LQKENI in the germline V gene. In DNA, the CDR3 is TGTGCCAGCTCACCGTCAGATAACACTGAAGCTTTCTTT. Encoded protein: CASSPSDNTEAFF.

Concerning this clone itself: Germline and junction disagree at one end, which may indicate a read error. The chain employs TRBV6-1 and TRBJ2-1; D may be TRBD2 (6 bases). In germline, CDR1 is MNHNS, CDR2 SASEGT. The length of the CDR3 is 14 residues. The CDR3 is CASSEGDSYSEQFF. The CDR3 bases are TGTGCCAGCAGTGAGGGGGACTCCTACAGTGAGCAGTTCTTC.

V gene TRBV18 combines with J gene TRBJ1-3; TRBD1 is a possible D gene (6 bases). Germline CDR1 and CDR2: KGHSH and LQKENI. CDR3 length: 14 residues. The V and J ends lost 6 bases and 2 bases respectively, with 11 bases between them. The CDR3 sequence: CASSRDIAGNTIYF. CDR3 coding DNA: TGTGCCAGCTCCCGGGACATAGCTGGAAACACCATATATTTT.

This chain joins TRBV19 and TRBJ2-2; D gene ambiguous. CDR3 length: 11 amino acids. Germline V gene sequence: CDR1 LNHDA, CDR2 SQIVND (reference sequence). V was pared by 3 bases and J by 4 bases, with 0 bases between. DNA of the CDR3: TGTGCCAGTAGTATCACCGGGGAGCTGTTTTTT. The encoded protein is CASSITGELFF.

The rearrangement links TRBV5-1 to TRBJ1-3; no clear D. V gave up 0 bases and J gave up 0 bases, with 13 bases separating them. The CDR3 length is 17 residues. Germline V gene sequence: CDR1 SGHRS, CDR2 YFSETQ. CDR3 nucleotide sequence: TGCGCCAGCAGCTTGGCTGGCAGGATGAACTCTGGAAACACCATATATTTT. Amino acids: CASSLAGRMNSGNTIYF.

About this clone itself: In the same sample, other DNA sequences code for this CDR3. The chain's CDR3 is CASSSQGGTGTGELFF. The CDR3 DNA reads as TGCGCCAGCAGCTCCCAGGGGGGGACAGGCACCGGGGAGCTGTTTTTT. The chain recombines TRBV5-1 with TRBJ2-2, with D maybe TRBD1 (8 bases). CDR1 and CDR2 (germline): SGHRS, YFSETQ. The V gene lost 3 bases and the J gene lost 4 bases, with 16 bases spanning the gap. This CDR3 has 16 amino acids. The full variable domain, completed using reference TRBV5-1 and TRBJ2-2, is KAGVTQTPRYLIKTRGQQVTLSCSPISGHRSVSWYQQTPGQGLQFLFEYFSETQRNKGNFPGRFSGRQFSNSRSEMNVSTLELGDSALYLCASSSQGGTGTGELFFGEGSRLTVL.